A selection of T cell receptor beta chains follows, all from one sample in a study of T cells in Graves' hyperthyroidism and ophthalmopathy. TCRdb recomputed calls from the multiplex PCR reads with MiXCR, one row per CDR3 protein. The table lists a few hundred thousand distinct CDR3 sequences, 11% to 15% of them singletons. What was sequenced was blood. All receptors derive from a middle-aged woman with Graves' hyperthyroidism. Each CDR3 is given with its conserved first and last residue. D genes are given only for firm matches. Only part of the rows carry a size: once, few, many, or a class if the clone is expanded.

D: -; J: TRBJ1-1; V: TRBV29-1; size: many; CDR3: CSAEHRLTDTEAFF; DNA: TGCAGCGCCGAGCATCGGTTAACAGACACTGAAGCTTTCTTT
D: -; J: TRBJ1-2; V: TRBV7-3; size: few; CDR3: CASSPSGPGAGYGYTF; DNA: TGTGCCAGCAGCCCATCAGGCCCGGGGGCAGGCTATGGCTACACCTTC
D: -; J: TRBJ2-1; V: TRBV11-2; size: many; CDR3: CASSSQDGGISYNEQFF; DNA: TGTGCCAGCAGCTCCCAGGATGGGGGCATCTCCTACAATGAGCAGTTCTTC
D: TRBD2; J: TRBJ2-5; V: TRBV2; size: many; CDR3: CASRPAGGLETQYF; DNA: TGTGCCAGCAGACCAGCGGGAGGCCTAGAGACCCAGTACTTC
D: TRBD1; J: TRBJ2-7; V: TRBV5-1; size: -; CDR3: CASRGQAVAFEQYF; DNA: TGCGCCAGCAGGGGACAGGCCGTAGCCTTCGAGCAGTACTTC
D: TRBD2; J: TRBJ2-5; V: TRBV2; size: many; CDR3: CASGGLTSGSETQYF; DNA: TGTGCCAGCGGAGGCTTGACTAGCGGGAGCGAGACCCAGTACTTC
D: -; J: TRBJ1-5; V: TRBV20-1; size: many; CDR3: CSARNRELQPQHF; DNA: TGCAGTGCTAGAAACAGGGAACTTCAGCCCCAGCATTTT
D: TRBD2; J: TRBJ2-1; V: TRBV4-2; size: few; CDR3: CASSQEGGLAEYNEQFF; DNA: TGTGCCAGCAGCCAAGAAGGAGGGCTAGCGGAGTACAATGAGCAGTTCTTC
D: -; J: TRBJ2-7; V: TRBV11-3; size: many; CDR3: CASSFWSSYEQYF; DNA: TGTGCCAGCAGCTTCTGGAGCTCCTACGAGCAGTACTTC
D: TRBD1; J: TRBJ1-2; V: TRBV12-3/TRBV12-4; size: few; CDR3: CASSTGTGGRDGYTF; DNA: TGTGCCAGCAGTACCGGGACAGGGGGGAGAGATGGCTACACCTTC
D: TRBD1; J: TRBJ1-6; V: TRBV20-1; size: few; CDR3: CSAREAGQSRSSYNSPLHF; DNA: TGCAGTGCTAGAGAGGCGGGACAGAGTCGGAGCTCCTATAATTCACCCCTCCACTTT
D: TRBD2; J: TRBJ2-7; V: TRBV19; size: few; CDR3: CASSTTSGRPYEQYF; DNA: TGTGCCAGTAGTACCACTAGCGGGAGACCATACGAGCAGTACTTC
D: -; J: TRBJ2-1; V: TRBV2; size: many; CDR3: CASSASASYNEQFF; DNA: TGTGCCAGCAGTGCGTCAGCCTCCTACAATGAGCAGTTCTTC
D: -; J: TRBJ1-3; V: TRBV28; size: few; CDR3: CASSPPIVSSGNTIYF; DNA: TGTGCCAGCAGTCCCCCGATCGTGAGCTCTGGAAACACCATATATTTT
D: TRBD2; J: TRBJ2-1; V: TRBV10-2; size: many; CDR3: CASSESSWTSVNNEQFF; DNA: TGCGCCAGCAGTGAGTCGAGCTGGACTAGCGTGAACAATGAGCAGTTCTTC
D: -; J: TRBJ2-1; V: TRBV27; size: many; CDR3: CASSLSGRGRYEQFF; DNA: TGTGCCAGCAGTTTATCCGGGCGGGGCAGGTATGAGCAGTTCTTC
D: -; J: TRBJ1-2; V: TRBV19; size: -; CDR3: CASSIEREGYGYTF; DNA: TGTGCCAGTAGTATAGAGCGCGAGGGCTATGGCTACACCTTC
D: TRBD1; J: TRBJ2-7; V: TRBV7-9; size: many; CDR3: CASSSTGDSYEQYF; DNA: TGTGCCAGCAGCTCGACAGGGGATTCCTACGAGCAGTACTTC
D: -; J: TRBJ2-3; V: TRBV5-4; size: -; CDR3: CASSFPDTSTDTQYF; DNA: TGTGCCAGCAGCTTTCCGGATACTAGCACAGATACGCAGTATTTT
D: TRBD1; J: TRBJ1-1; V: TRBV2; size: many; CDR3: CASRLTGASGTEAFF; DNA: TGTGCCAGCAGGTTGACAGGGGCTTCTGGTACTGAAGCTTTCTTT
D: -; J: TRBJ1-1; V: TRBV2; size: many; CDR3: CASRMVNTEAFF; DNA: TGTGCCAGCAGGATGGTGAACACTGAAGCTTTCTTT
D: -; J: TRBJ1-1; V: TRBV28; size: many; CDR3: CASSPSTRLTAPRNTEAFF; DNA: TGTGCCAGCAGTCCATCTACCCGTCTGACGGCACCCCGGAACACTGAAGCTTTCTTT
D: -; J: TRBJ2-7; V: TRBV10-3; size: -; CDR3: CVISENGEQYF; DNA: TGTGTCATCAGTGAGAATGGCGAGCAGTACTTC
D: TRBD2; J: TRBJ2-1; V: TRBV29-1; size: many; CDR3: CSVATSGRINEQFF; DNA: TGCAGCGTCGCCACAAGCGGGAGGATCAATGAGCAGTTCTTC